A single sample is the source of the 4 T cell receptor beta chains below, sequenced in a study of blood T cell repertoires in COVID-19. Assay used: immunoSEQ multiplex PCR; TCRdb lists only in-frame clones, some missing. The profile shows about 360,000 clones, 80% to 90% of them singletons. Sequenced input: peripheral blood. The receptors shown here come from a woman aged 55 to 70 with COVID-19, enrolled during active disease.

CDR3 loop: CASSPSSGTYNEQFF. In DNA form, the CDR3 reads TGTGCCAGCAGCCCCTCTAGCGGAACCTACAATGAGCAGTTCTTC. The rearrangement uses TRBV9 and TRBJ2-1, with 7 positions matching TRBD2. This CDR3 spans 15 amino acids. The V segment lost 4 bases and the J segment 2 bases; nucleotides outside the gene matches: 6. Germline values: CDR1 SGDLS, CDR2 YYNGEE.

The chain links TRBV10-3 to TRBJ2-1; 8 bases align to TRBD1. CDR3 length equals 13 residues. Germline trimming cut 10 bases from V and 7 bases from J; bases unmatched to any gene: 9. Germline assignment: CDR1 ENHRY and CDR2 SYGVKD. The CDR3 loop reads CATTGTGSNEQFF. Written as DNA, the CDR3 is TGTGCCACCACCGGGACAGGTTCGAATGAGCAGTTCTTC.

The chain couples TRBV10-3 to TRBJ1-1; D is perhaps TRBD1 (6 bases). V was cut by 3 bases and J by 5 bases, with 16 bases left in between. Looked up from germline, CDR1 is ENHRY and CDR2 is SYGVKD. This CDR3 spans 15 amino acids. Written as DNA, the CDR3 is TGTGCCATCAGTGACCAACAGGGCCAGAGAACTGAAGCTTTCTTT. It is translated as CAISDQQGQRTEAFF.

This clone occurred a few times. The chain joins TRBV2 to TRBJ1-1; D call uncertain. The CDR3 loop spans 13 amino acids. The germline V and J ends were trimmed by 6 bases and 7 bases, with 15 bases remaining between them. Germline V gene sequence: CDR1 SNHLY, CDR2 FYNNEI. The chain's CDR3 is CASRDDTLVEAFF. In nucleotides, the CDR3 is TGTGCCAGCAGGGATGACACCTTAGTTGAAGCTTTCTTT.